The rows below give T cell receptor beta chains drawn from one sample of a study of T cell responses to AZD1222 COVID-19 vaccine. Repertoires were generated with immunoSEQ multiplex PCR, while TCRdb's copy carries only in-frame clones and drops some. The sample carries 100,000 to 150,000 clones, 90% recorded once. The sequenced sample was peripheral blood, obtained on day 0 of AZD1222 vaccination. These receptors were obtained from an adult in good health. Each CDR3 is given with its conserved first and last residue. Not every row has a clone size; where given, it reads once, few, many or a size class.

clone size: -; V gene: TRBV28; CDR3 protein: CASSSPDRGNEKLFF
clone size: -; V gene: TRBV27; CDR3 protein: CASSLVPNEKLFF
clone size: -; V gene: TRBV28; CDR3 protein: CASSAGEGGQRNQPQHF
clone size: once; V gene: TRBV10-3; CDR3 protein: CAIRRRGTSEKDTQYF
clone size: -; V gene: TRBV7-9; CDR3 protein: CASSLSEYYGYTF
clone size: -; V gene: TRBV6-2/TRBV6-3; CDR3 protein: CASSYNPPGSYNEQFF
clone size: -; V gene: TRBV19; CDR3 protein: CASNQGSDTGELFF
clone size: -; V gene: TRBV6-5; CDR3 protein: CASTRNEANTEAFF
clone size: -; V gene: TRBV18; CDR3 protein: CASSPLHAQQETQYF
clone size: -; V gene: TRBV5-1; CDR3 protein: CASSTGTGSTEQYF
clone size: -; V gene: TRBV28; CDR3 protein: CASGMGTYGYTF
clone size: -; V gene: TRBV7-8; CDR3 protein: CASSLVGSGDNEQFF
clone size: -; V gene: TRBV10-3; CDR3 protein: CAIRGQSYEQYF
clone size: -; V gene: TRBV25-1; CDR3 protein: CASKGTGGAGANVLTF
clone size: few; V gene: TRBV2; CDR3 protein: CASSSSLGNTIYF
clone size: -; V gene: TRBV4-2; CDR3 protein: CASSQMASGRANTGELFF
clone size: -; V gene: TRBV5-1; CDR3 protein: CASSLETVGELFF
clone size: -; V gene: TRBV28; CDR3 protein: CASSSLLTEAFF
clone size: -; V gene: TRBV7-7; CDR3 protein: CASSLYPGLAGGRGTGELFF
clone size: -; V gene: TRBV20-1; CDR3 protein: CSASLGTGNGYTF
clone size: once; V gene: TRBV19; CDR3 protein: CATSGVYNEQFF
clone size: -; V gene: TRBV19; CDR3 protein: CASSFALQGGNSPLHF
clone size: -; V gene: TRBV9; CDR3 protein: CASSVGPGGEQYF
clone size: -; V gene: TRBV7-8; CDR3 protein: CASSFNGWGEKLFF
clone size: -; V gene: TRBV10-3; CDR3 protein: CAITSSLSNSPLHF
clone size: -; V gene: TRBV28; CDR3 protein: CASSLGHYEQYF
clone size: few; V gene: TRBV18; CDR3 protein: CASSPGQGNYGYTF
clone size: once; V gene: TRBV7-8; CDR3 protein: CASSLKTYSPLHF
clone size: -; V gene: TRBV2; CDR3 protein: CASRDRGNYEQYF
clone size: -; V gene: TRBV27; CDR3 protein: CASSLNRVTDTQYF
clone size: -; V gene: TRBV7-2; CDR3 protein: CASSYKVAGGPVDTGELFF
clone size: -; V gene: TRBV28; CDR3 protein: CASSGGQPQHF
clone size: -; V gene: TRBV16; CDR3 protein: CASSQILQGYEQYF
clone size: -; V gene: TRBV30; CDR3 protein: CARKENTEAFF
clone size: -; V gene: TRBV12-3/TRBV12-4; CDR3 protein: CASSFFSYGYTF
clone size: -; V gene: TRBV10-1; CDR3 protein: CASSESVGVNTGELFF
clone size: -; V gene: TRBV4-1; CDR3 protein: CASSPRDGKGSGDEQYF
clone size: once; V gene: TRBV27; CDR3 protein: CASLPTGLAGTGWTGELFF
clone size: -; V gene: TRBV27; CDR3 protein: CASSLYRGSNEKLFF
clone size: -; V gene: TRBV28; CDR3 protein: CASSFPGGGYGYTF
clone size: few; V gene: TRBV7-9; CDR3 protein: CASSLVITEAFF
clone size: -; V gene: TRBV6-5; CDR3 protein: CASLSGTSGSGELFF
clone size: -; V gene: TRBV30; CDR3 protein: CAFSAGGVHEQYF
clone size: few; V gene: TRBV29-1; CDR3 protein: CSDPTRWQETQYF
clone size: -; V gene: TRBV29-1; CDR3 protein: CSVQGQRGANVLTF
clone size: -; V gene: TRBV6-4; CDR3 protein: CASSAGQGLADTQYF
clone size: -; V gene: TRBV9; CDR3 protein: CASSEGQLNTGELFF
clone size: -; V gene: TRBV19; CDR3 protein: CASSIRGQPQHF
clone size: -; V gene: TRBV19; CDR3 protein: CASSPQGTRFHQPQHF
clone size: -; V gene: TRBV7-9; CDR3 protein: CASSPPGHRSYGYTF
clone size: -; V gene: TRBV3-1/TRBV3-2; CDR3 protein: CASSQRQGGTEAFF
clone size: -; V gene: TRBV15; CDR3 protein: CATSRVRTSGDNEQFF
clone size: -; V gene: TRBV3-1/TRBV3-2; CDR3 protein: CASSQGPASGTVDTQYF
clone size: -; V gene: TRBV6-5; CDR3 protein: CASRPPGGEKLFF
clone size: -; V gene: TRBV28; CDR3 protein: CASSSPTSGSPHEQFF
clone size: -; V gene: TRBV28; CDR3 protein: CASTPMSGVESPLHF
clone size: -; V gene: TRBV2; CDR3 protein: CASRESGQGSNQPQHF
clone size: -; V gene: TRBV9; CDR3 protein: CASSELGERYNEQFF